In this sample, the clone carrying this TCR beta chain turned up a few times. The antigen is unknown. This CDR3 is built from 13 residues. Trimming left V 2 bases short and J 3 bases short, with 7 bases between. Germline V gene data show CDR1 as SGHTA and CDR2 as FQGNSA. This record comes from a study of STAT5B mutations in CD4+ large granular lymphocyte leukemia. Study-wide points: 8/27 top patient clones versus 2/35 control clones were TRBV06-family.

Method: immunoSEQ multiplex PCR; TCRdb's copy keeps in-frame clones and lacks some. This table holds about 34,000 clones, less than 80% found once. This chain links TRBV7-2 with TRBJ1-2; D gene unclear. This sequence originates from a human donor in good health. The sequenced material came from CD4+ T cells from blood buffy coats. This CDR3 is CASSLRQDYGYTF. The CDR3 bases are TGTGCCAGCAGCTTACGTCAGGACTATGGCTACACCTTC. Full variable domain (outside the CDR3, taken from reference TRBV7-2 and TRBJ1-2): GAGVSQSPSNKVTEKGKDVELRCDPISGHTALYWYRQSLGQGLEFLIYFQGNSAPDKSGLPSDRFSAERTGGSVSTLTIQRTQQEDSAVYLCASSLRQDYGYTFGSGTRLTVV.